Given below is one T cell receptor (beta chain) in context. Its recognized antigen is unknown. No base quality information exists; no much larger clone differs at one position. The sample originates from a study of persistence of HIV-infected CD4 T cells (dated by TCRdb to 2018 to 2021). In terms of the full investigation: The study isolated CMV- and HIV-1 Gag-responding CD4+ T cells from ART-treated individuals to examine antigen-driven clonal expansion of HIV-1-infected cells. Suppressive ART had been received by participants for a median of roughly eight years. Peripheral blood samples of up to roughly 180 mL were collected at multiple time points, except for a couple of participants, who underwent leukapheresis at a single time point. The clonality of all cells in each sorted population was assessed by TCRbeta sequencing, whereas the clonality of infected cells was assessed by proviral sequencing. In the cross-participant TCR cluster analysis, eight or nine participants were included for CMV and 7 participants were included for Gag. General study outcomes and caveats: Only a small number of individuals took part in the study, and only a limited range of antigens was tested. Enrichment of degenerate expanded CDR3beta sequences was found in antigen-responding cells, suggesting convergent selection of CD4+ responses to CMV and Gag. Bulk TCR analyses could not be limited to the rare CMV-responding cells that actually contained HIV-1 proviruses. Within the same sorted populations, how oligoclonal the TCRs were correlated with how oligoclonal the proviruses were. TCRbeta richness in CMV- and Gag-responding cells was significantly lower than in anti-CD3/anti-CD28-responding cells; CMV-responding cells had higher oligoclonality than CD3/CD28-stimulated and Gag-responding cells.

The CDR3, cysteine through phenylalanine, is 13 amino acids long. Only the CDR3 region is kept as DNA, spanning 39 bases read in frame from base 1. From a lookup of the germline V gene, CDR1 and CDR2 are SNHLY and FYNNEI. Trimming costs V 2 bases and J 3 bases, and their ends lie 5 bases apart. The immunoSEQ hsTCRB assay version 4 in survey mode was used to sequence TCRbeta repertoires from genomic DNA. Genomic DNA was diluted to around 10 ng/uL, and up to 1 ug per sample was used for TCRbeta sequencing. Concerning the study's data processing: TCRbeta data analysis was done in ImmunoSeq Analyzer 3.0, and diversity was calculated on productive nucleotide rearrangements. Using the Immunarch R package, the improved Chao index served to estimate lower-bound TCR diversity and the Gini coefficient served to estimate clonality. Nucleotide rearrangements that differed but encoded the same CDR3beta amino acid sequence were counted as separate clonotypes. TCRbeta sequences significantly enriched in antigen-responding cells relative to anti-CD3/anti-CD28-activated cells were identified by differential abundance analysis. GLIPH2 clustered TCRs by predicted peptide-MHC specificity, both within individual participants and across merged participant data sets. Held by TCRdb, this immuneACCESS table contains in-frame sequences only and omits some clones. Under half of the omission traces to an unresolved V gene where checked; the cause of the rest is unknown. From that table come the V and J calls and clone size; the DNA was used to work out D and trimming. The sample table records 25,000 to 35,000 clones; roughly three quarters of these occur just once. 0.75% to 0.85% of the sample lies in the top ten.

According to the study, the label for this sample's treatment or condition signals: suppressive antiretroviral therapy. Cells were stimulated with lysates of CMV-infected fibroblasts at around 10 ug/mL. Memory CD4+ T cells that did not respond, being CD40L-negative, CD69-negative and CD45RO-high, were sorted as memory populations depleted of antigen-responding cells. Participants were HIV-1-infected adults who started suppressive ART during chronic infection. Plasma HIV-1 RNA had been undetectable (below 50 copies/mL) in participants for at least 4 years. To be included, participants needed a CD4+ T cell count above 400 cells/uL and a positive CMV serology. Before stimulation, PBMCs were isolated using density centrifugation and depleted of CD8+ T cells. For less than 20 hours, the CD8-depleted PBMCs were stimulated with anti-CD28/CD49d costimulation, a CD40-blocking antibody, and enfuvirtide to prevent new infections. Cell sorting was done on a Beckman Coulter MoFlo Legacy or XDP sorter, and dead cells were excluded with propidium iodide. Genomic DNA was extracted with the QIAamp DNA Mini Kit for samples above one million cells, otherwise with the Quick-DNA Microprep Kit.

This TCR was sampled from an adult woman with HIV who was CMV-seropositive. This specimen consisted of CD4+ T cells sorted from PBMCs after roughly 18-hour stimulation, obtained from a patient who received antiretroviral therapy. Explained via the paper, the cell subset or site label denotes: CD40L-CD69- CD45RO-high memory CD4 T cells not responding to CMV lysate. The chain employs TRBV2 and TRBJ2-1; the D gene lacks a confident call. The sequenced DNA: TGTGCCAGCAGTGAACTGCTCTACAATGAGCAGTTCTTC. It translates to CASSELLYNEQFF.